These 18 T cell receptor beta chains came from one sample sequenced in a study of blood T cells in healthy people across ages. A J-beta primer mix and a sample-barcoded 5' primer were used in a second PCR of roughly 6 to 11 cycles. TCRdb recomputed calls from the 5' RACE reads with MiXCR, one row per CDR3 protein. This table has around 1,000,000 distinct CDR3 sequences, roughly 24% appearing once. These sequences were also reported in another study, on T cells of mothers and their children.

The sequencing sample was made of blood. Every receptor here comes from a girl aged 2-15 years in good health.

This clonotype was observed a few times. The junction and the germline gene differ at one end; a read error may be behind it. The chain's CDR3 is CSVAGTSGRKGPFF. CDR3 in DNA: TGCAGCGTCGCCGGGACTAGCGGGAGGAAAGGCCCGTTCTTC. The chain uses TRBV29-1 and TRBJ2-5; TRBD2 matches 15 bases. The CDR3 is 14 residues long. CDR1 and CDR2 (germline): SQVTM, ANQGSEA. Using reference TRBV29-1 and TRBJ2-5 for the parts outside the CDR3, the full variable domain is SAVISQKPSRDICQRGTSLTIQCQVDSQVTMMFWYRQQPGQSLTLIATANQGSEATYESGFVIDKFPISRPNLTFSTLTVSNMSPEDSSIYLCSVAGTSGRKGPFFGPGTRLLVL.

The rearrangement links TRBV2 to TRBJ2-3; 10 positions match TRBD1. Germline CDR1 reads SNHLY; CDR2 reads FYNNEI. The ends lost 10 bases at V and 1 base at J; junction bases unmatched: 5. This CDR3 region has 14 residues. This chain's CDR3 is CATKGTGGTDTQYF. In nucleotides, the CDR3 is TGTGCCACCAAGGGGACAGGGGGCACAGATACGCAGTATTTT.

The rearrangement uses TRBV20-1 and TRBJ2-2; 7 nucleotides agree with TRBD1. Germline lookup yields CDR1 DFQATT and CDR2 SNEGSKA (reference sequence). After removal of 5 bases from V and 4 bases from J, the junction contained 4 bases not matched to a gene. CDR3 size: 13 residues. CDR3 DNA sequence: TGCAGTGCTCCGGACAGGATCACCGGGGAGCTGTTTTTT. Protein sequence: CSAPDRITGELFF.

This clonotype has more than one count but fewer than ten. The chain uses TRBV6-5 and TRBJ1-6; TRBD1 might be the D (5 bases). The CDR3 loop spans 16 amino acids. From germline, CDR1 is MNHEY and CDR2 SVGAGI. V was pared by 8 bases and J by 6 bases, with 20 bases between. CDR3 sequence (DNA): TGTGCCAGCCGACAAGTGGGGGGGTTAGTTAATTCACCCCTCCACTTT. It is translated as CASRQVGGLVNSPLHF.

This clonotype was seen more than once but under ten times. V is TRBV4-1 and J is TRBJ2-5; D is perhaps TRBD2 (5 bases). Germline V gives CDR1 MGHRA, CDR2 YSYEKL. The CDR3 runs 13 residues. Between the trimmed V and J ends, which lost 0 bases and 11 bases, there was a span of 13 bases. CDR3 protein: CASSQDPIGEQYF. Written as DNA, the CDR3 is TGCGCCAGCAGCCAAGATCCCATTGGGGAGCAGTACTTC.

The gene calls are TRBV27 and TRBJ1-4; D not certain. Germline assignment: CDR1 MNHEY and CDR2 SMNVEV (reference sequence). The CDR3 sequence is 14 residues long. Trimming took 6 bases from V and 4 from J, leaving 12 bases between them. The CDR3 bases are TGTGCCAGCAGCTTAACCAGCTTTAATGAAAAACTGTTTTTT. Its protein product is CASSLTSFNEKLFF.

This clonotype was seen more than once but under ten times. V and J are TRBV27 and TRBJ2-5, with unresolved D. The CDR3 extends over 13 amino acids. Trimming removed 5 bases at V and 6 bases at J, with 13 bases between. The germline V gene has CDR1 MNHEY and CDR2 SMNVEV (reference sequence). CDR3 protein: CASSLLGSQTQYF. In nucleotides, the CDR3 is TGTGCCAGCAGTCTCTTGGGCAGCCAGACCCAGTACTTC.

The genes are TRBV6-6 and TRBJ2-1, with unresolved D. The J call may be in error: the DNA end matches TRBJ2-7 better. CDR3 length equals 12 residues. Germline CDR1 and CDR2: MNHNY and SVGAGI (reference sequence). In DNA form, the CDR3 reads TGTGCCAGCAGTGATATGATTTACGAGCAGTACTTC. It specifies CASSDMIYEQYF.

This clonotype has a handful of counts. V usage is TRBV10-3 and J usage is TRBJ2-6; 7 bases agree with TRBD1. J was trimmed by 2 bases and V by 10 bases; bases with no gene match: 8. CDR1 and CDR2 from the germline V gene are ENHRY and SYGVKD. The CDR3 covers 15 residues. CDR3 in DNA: TGTGCCACCCTTGGACAGGCCCCTGGGGCCAACGTCCTGACTTTC. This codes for CATLGQAPGANVLTF.

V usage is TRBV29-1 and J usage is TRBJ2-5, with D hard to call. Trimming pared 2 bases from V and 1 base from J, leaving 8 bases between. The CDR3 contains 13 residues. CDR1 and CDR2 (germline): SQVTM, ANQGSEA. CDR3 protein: CSVEPQSQETQYF. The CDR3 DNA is TGCAGCGTTGAACCCCAGTCCCAAGAGACCCAGTACTTC.

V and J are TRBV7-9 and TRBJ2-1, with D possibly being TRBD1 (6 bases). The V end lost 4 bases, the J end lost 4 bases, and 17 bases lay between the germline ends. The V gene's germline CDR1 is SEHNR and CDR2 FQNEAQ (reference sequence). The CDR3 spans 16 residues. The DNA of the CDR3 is TGTGCCAGCAGCTCCGGGACAAACTATCTTTACAATGAGCAGTTCTTC. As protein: CASSSGTNYLYNEQFF.

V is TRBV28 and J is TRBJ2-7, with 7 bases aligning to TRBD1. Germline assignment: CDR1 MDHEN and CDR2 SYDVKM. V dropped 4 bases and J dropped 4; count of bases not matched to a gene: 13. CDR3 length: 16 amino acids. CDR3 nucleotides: TGTGCCAGCAGTTACGTTAGGGACAGAGAATTATACGAGCAGTACTTC. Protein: CASSYVRDRELYEQYF.

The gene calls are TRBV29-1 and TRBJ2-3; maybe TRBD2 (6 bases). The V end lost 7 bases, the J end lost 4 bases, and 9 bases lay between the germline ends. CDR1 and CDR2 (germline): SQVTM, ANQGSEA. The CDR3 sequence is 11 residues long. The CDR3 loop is CSAAGPDTQYF. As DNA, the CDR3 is TGCAGCGCGGCGGGGCCAGATACGCAGTATTTT.

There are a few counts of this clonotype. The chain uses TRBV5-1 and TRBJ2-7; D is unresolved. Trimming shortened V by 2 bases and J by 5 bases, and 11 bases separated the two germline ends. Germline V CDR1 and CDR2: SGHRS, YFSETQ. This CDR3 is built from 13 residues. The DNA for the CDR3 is TGCGCCAGCAGCTTCGAAGTAAGGAACGAGCAGTACTTC. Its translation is CASSFEVRNEQYF.

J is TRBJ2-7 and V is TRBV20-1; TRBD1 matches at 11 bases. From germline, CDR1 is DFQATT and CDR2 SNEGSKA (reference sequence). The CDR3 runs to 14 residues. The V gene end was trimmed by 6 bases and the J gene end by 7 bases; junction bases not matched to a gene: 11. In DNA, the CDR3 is TGCAGTGCCTTCTCGGACAGGGGGCTGAGGGAGCAGTACTTC. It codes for CSAFSDRGLREQYF.

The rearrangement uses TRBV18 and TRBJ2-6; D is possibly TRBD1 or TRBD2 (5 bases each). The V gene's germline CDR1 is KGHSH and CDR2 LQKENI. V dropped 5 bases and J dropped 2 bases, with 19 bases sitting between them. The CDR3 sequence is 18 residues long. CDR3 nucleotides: TGTGCCAGCTCAATCTTCGGGACGGATTCCGCTGGGGCCAACGTCCTGACTTTC. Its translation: CASSIFGTDSAGANVLTF.

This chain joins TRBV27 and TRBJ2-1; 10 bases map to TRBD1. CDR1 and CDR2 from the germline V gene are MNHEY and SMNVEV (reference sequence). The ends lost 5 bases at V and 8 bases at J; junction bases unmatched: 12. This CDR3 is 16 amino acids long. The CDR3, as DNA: TGTGCCAGCAGTCAAAACCGGGACAGGGGTTACGATGAGCAGTTCTTC. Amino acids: CASSQNRDRGYDEQFF.

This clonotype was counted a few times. CDR3 region: CATSSFRDTSYEQYF. The CDR3 DNA sequence: TGTGCCACCAGCAGTTTTAGGGACACGAGCTACGAGCAGTACTTC. The chain carries TRBV15 and TRBJ2-5, with a tentative D call TRBD1 (6 bases). The tail of the sequence fits TRBJ2-7 better, so the J call may be wrong. CDR3 size: 15 residues. Germline V CDR1 and CDR2: LNHNV, YYDKDF (reference sequence).